This TCR beta chain derives from a study of cytomegalovirus exposure and HLA in healthy donors. Overall study results and limits: Association with HLA alleles at 0.05 false discovery rate was found for about 17,000 TCR beta sequences in a later analysis.

This clone is a singleton in its sample. Its antigen is undetermined. CDR1 is SEHNR, CDR2 FQNEAQ, per germline (reference sequence). Trimming removed 1 base at V and 5 bases at J, with 5 bases between. The CDR3 is made up of 12 amino acids. In the PCR, 60 Vbeta and 13 Jbeta primers were used. Libraries were prepared by immunoSEQ multiplex PCR; TCRdb keeps only in-frame clonotypes and omits some of them. The sample holds 150,000 to 200,000 clones; about 81% are singletons and the top ten take 3%. The chain combines TRBV7-9 with TRBJ1-2, with unresolved D. The receptor comes from a woman aged 45-65 years in good health and CMV-seropositive. Input material: PBMCs. In DNA form, the CDR3 reads TGTGCCAGCAGCTTAGGTCCGTATGGCTACACCTTC. Its translation is CASSLGPYGYTF.